Listed below are T cell receptor beta chains from one sample, sequenced in a study of cytomegalovirus exposure and HLA in healthy donors. TCRdb keeps only in-frame clones here, not all; method: immunoSEQ multiplex PCR. The data hold about 100,000 clones, with over 80% observed a single time. The material sequenced was PBMCs. These receptors were taken from a man in his thirties or forties in good health and CMV-seropositive. CDR3s include the opening cysteine and the closing phenylalanine or tryptophan. A D gene is named only where the DNA matches it firmly. Not all rows give a size; the values are once, few, many and, for expanded clones, a class.

few	TRBJ1-2	TRBV29-1	TRBD1	CSASPGTGNNYGYTF	TGCAGCGCCTCTCCCGGGACAGGGAACAACTATGGCTACACCTTC
.	TRBJ1-5	TRBV7-9	.	CSPGVGQPQHF	TGTTCCCCCGGGGTAGGACAGCCCCAGCATTTT
.	TRBJ2-3	TRBV5-1	TRBD2	CASRSILAGIGDTRYF	TGCGCCAGCAGGAGCATACTAGCGGGGATCGGGGATACGCGGTATTTT
.	TRBJ1-1	TRBV28	.	CASRDSQNTEAFF	TGTGCCAGCAGAGACAGCCAGAACACTGAAGCTTTCTTT
.	TRBJ1-5	TRBV19	.	CAIGGQGRNQPQHF	TGTGCCATTGGAGGGCAGGGCAGAAATCAGCCCCAGCATTTT
.	TRBJ2-7	TRBV4-1	.	CASSQDHPGSSYEQYF	TGCGCCAGCAGCCAAGATCACCCGGGGAGCTCCTACGAGCAGTACTTC
.	TRBJ1-5	TRBV6-1	.	CASSVVLAQPQHF	TGTGCCAGCAGTGTTGTTTTGGCTCAGCCCCAGCATTTT
.	TRBJ2-5	TRBV9	TRBD2	CASSVSGGAKTQYF	TGTGCCAGCAGCGTTAGCGGGGGGGCGAAGACCCAGTACTTC
.	TRBJ2-7	TRBV5-4	.	CASSLGARGGGYEQYF	TGTGCCAGCAGCTTGGGAGCTCGAGGTGGCGGGTACGAGCAGTACTTC
.	TRBJ2-1	TRBV27	.	CASSLDRLNEQFF	TGTGCCAGCAGTCTCGACAGGCTCAATGAGCAGTTCTTC
few	TRBJ1-2	TRBV13	TRBD1	CASSLGRGTAYGYTF	TGTGCCAGCAGCTTAGGTCGGGGGACAGCCTATGGCTACACCTTC
.	TRBJ1-2	TRBV2	.	CASSQNYGYTF	TGTGCCAGCAGCCAGAACTATGGCTACACCTTC
.	TRBJ2-1	TRBV18	TRBD2	CASSPGGGVSYNEQFF	TGTGCCAGCTCCCCCGGCGGGGGGGTTTCCTACAATGAGCAGTTCTTC
.	TRBJ2-7	TRBV5-4	TRBD2	CASSGGDATYEQYF	TGTGCCAGCAGCGGGGGGGACGCCACCTACGAGCAGTACTTC
few	TRBJ2-6	TRBV18	.	CASSPGQSPTNVLTF	TGTGCCAGCTCACCAGGCCAGTCACCCACCAACGTCCTGACTTTC
.	TRBJ1-5	TRBV5-6	.	CASSVWRAYQPQHF	TGTGCCAGCAGCGTGTGGAGGGCTTATCAGCCCCAGCATTTT
once	TRBJ1-1	TRBV15	.	CATSSRDTEAFF	TGTGCCACCAGCAGCCGGGACACTGAAGCTTTCTTT
.	TRBJ1-3	TRBV5-1	TRBD1	CASSLTGTGIGNTIYF	TGCGCCAGCAGCTTAACCGGGACAGGGATAGGAAACACCATATATTTT
.	TRBJ2-1	TRBV2	TRBD2	CASRDGTSSWDEQFF	TGTGCCAGCAGAGACGGGACTAGCTCTTGGGATGAGCAGTTCTTC
.	TRBJ1-5	TRBV6-1	TRBD1	CASRRQGVAQPQHF	TGTGCCAGCAGAAGACAGGGGGTTGCACAGCCCCAGCATTTT
few	TRBJ2-3	TRBV6-4	TRBD2	CASSESGGTTDTQYF	TGTGCCAGCAGTGAAAGCGGGGGGACCACAGATACGCAGTATTTT
.	TRBJ2-5	TRBV4-1	TRBD2	CASSQDYPASGGTQYF	TGCGCCAGCAGCCAAGATTACCCGGCTAGCGGGGGGACCCAGTACTTC
.	TRBJ1-1	TRBV19	.	CASSARSAGGTEAFF	TGTGCCAGTAGTGCCCGGAGTGCCGGGGGCACTGAAGCTTTCTTT
.	TRBJ1-2	TRBV4-2	.	CASSQGRTAYGYTF	TGTGCCAGCAGCCAGGGGCGGACAGCCTATGGCTACACCTTC
.	TRBJ2-7	TRBV7-8	.	CASSSGTFPGSSYEQYF	TGTGCCAGCAGCTCCGGGACATTCCCTGGGAGCTCCTACGAGCAGTACTTC
few	TRBJ1-1	TRBV19	TRBD1	CASSIDAGGREAFF	TGTGCCAGTAGTATAGACGCAGGGGGCAGGGAAGCTTTCTTT
.	TRBJ2-2	TRBV19	TRBD2	CASRPSGGAVNTGELFF	TGTGCCAGTAGACCTAGCGGGGGGGCTGTGAACACCGGGGAGCTGTTTTTT
.	TRBJ2-1	TRBV4-1	TRBD2	CASRGGTSGYEQFF	TGCGCCAGCAGGGGCGGGACTAGCGGTTATGAGCAGTTCTTC
.	TRBJ1-2	TRBV9	.	CASSVVAGDYTF	TGTGCCAGCAGCGTTGTAGCAGGGGACTACACCTTC
once	TRBJ2-7	TRBV21-1	.	CASSKTGGSYEQYF	TGTGCCAGCAGCAAAACGGGGGGGTCCTACGAGCAGTACTTC
.	TRBJ1-6	TRBV9	TRBD1	CASSSTGGNNSPLHF	TGTGCCAGCAGCTCAACAGGGGGCAACAATTCACCCCTCCACTTT
.	TRBJ1-2	TRBV7-2	TRBD1	CASSPAWTGGSGYTF	TGTGCCAGCAGCCCAGCCTGGACAGGAGGTAGTGGCTACACCTTC
.	TRBJ2-6	TRBV11-2	.	CASQDLGPGANVLTF	TGTGCCAGCCAGGATTTGGGGCCCGGGGCCAACGTCCTGACTTTC
.	TRBJ2-3	TRBV6-1	TRBD2	CASRRGGGTDTQYF	TGTGCCAGCAGACGGGGGGGTGGCACAGATACGCAGTATTTT
.	TRBJ2-7	TRBV6-5	TRBD2	CATSRRGGYEQYF	TGTGCCACGAGTAGGCGGGGGGGATACGAGCAGTACTTC
.	TRBJ2-7	TRBV2	TRBD1	CASKTGPSSYEQYF	TGTGCCAGCAAGACAGGGCCCAGCTCCTACGAGCAGTACTTC
.	TRBJ2-5	TRBV5-1	TRBD2	CASSPPASGGLETQYF	TGCGCCAGCAGCCCGCCGGCTAGCGGGGGGTTGGAGACCCAGTACTTC
.	TRBJ2-3	TRBV7-8	.	CASSSYSGTRWDTQYF	TGTGCCAGCAGCTCCTACTCCGGGACTCGCTGGGATACGCAGTATTTT
few	TRBJ2-1	TRBV5-1	.	CASSSDGSSYNEQFF	TGCGCCAGCAGCTCGGACGGGAGCTCCTACAATGAGCAGTTCTTC
.	TRBJ2-7	TRBV6-1	.	CASSPTRVSYEQYF	TGTGCCAGCAGTCCTACGAGGGTCTCCTACGAGCAGTACTTC
.	TRBJ2-7	TRBV30	.	CAWSRGIVHEQYF	TGTGCCTGGAGTAGGGGAATTGTCCACGAGCAGTACTTC
once	TRBJ1-1	TRBV2	.	CASSVVRTATEAFF	TGTGCCAGCAGTGTCGTACGGACAGCCACTGAAGCTTTCTTT
.	TRBJ1-3	TRBV10-3	.	CAISVGADGHSGNTIYF	TGTGCCATCAGTGTGGGGGCAGATGGTCACTCTGGAAACACCATATATTTT
.	TRBJ1-2	TRBV19	.	CASKRVDYGYTF	TGTGCCAGTAAACGAGTAGACTATGGCTACACCTTC
few	TRBJ1-2	TRBV7-9	.	CASSLARGRNYGYTF	TGTGCCAGCAGCCTGGCAAGAGGGAGAAACTATGGCTACACCTTC
.	TRBJ2-5	TRBV7-9	.	CASRPPESRETQYF	TGTGCCAGCAGGCCACCGGAGAGCCGAGAGACCCAGTACTTC
.	TRBJ2-5	TRBV29-1	TRBD1	CSVEGPGTDQETQYF	TGCAGCGTTGAAGGCCCAGGGACAGACCAAGAGACCCAGTACTTC
once	TRBJ2-3	TRBV7-8	.	CASSLRRGRRSTDTQYF	TGTGCCAGCAGCTTACGTCGCGGAAGGCGAAGCACAGATACGCAGTATTTT
few	TRBJ2-1	TRBV5-6	TRBD2	CASSLGLVWGGNEQFF	TGTGCCAGCAGCTTAGGCCTTGTGTGGGGGGGCAATGAGCAGTTCTTC
.	TRBJ1-1	TRBV27	.	CASSPQGFSEAFF	TGTGCCAGCAGTCCCCAGGGGTTCTCTGAAGCTTTCTTT
few	TRBJ1-2	TRBV6-1	.	CATFTGRAGYGYTF	TGTGCCACCTTTACAGGCCGGGCCGGCTATGGCTACACCTTC
.	TRBJ1-2	TRBV7-9	.	CASSTGPDSTSVRGYTF	TGTGCCAGCAGCACCGGCCCAGACAGTACTTCGGTTCGTGGCTACACCTTC
.	TRBJ1-6	TRBV5-5	.	CASSPRTDQNSPLHF	TGTGCCAGCAGCCCCCGGACAGACCAAAATTCACCCCTCCACTTT
.	TRBJ1-2	TRBV7-8	.	CASSLRDFGYYTF	TGTGCCAGCAGCCTCAGGGACTTTGGCTACTACACCTTC
once	TRBJ1-2	TRBV7-3	TRBD1	CASSLSGTGVYGYTF	TGTGCCAGCAGCTTGAGCGGGACAGGGGTCTATGGCTACACCTTC